The rows below give T cell receptor beta chains drawn from one sample of a study of PD-1 blockade in classical Hodgkin lymphoma. Clones were read by immunoSEQ multiplex PCR, and TCRdb kept only the in-frame ones, dropping some. The sample has tens of thousands of clones, 75% to 90% seen once. This specimen consisted of peripheral blood mononuclear cells (PBMCs), obtained at baseline. The receptors come from a human donor with classical Hodgkin lymphoma. CDR3s include the opening cysteine and the closing phenylalanine or tryptophan. Each record gives: D gene, V gene, J gene, CDR3 length, clone size, CDR3 protein, CDR3 DNA. A D gene is named only where the DNA matches it firmly. Not all rows give a size; the values are once, few, many and, for expanded clones, a class.

d_call: TRBD2
v_call: TRBV6-5
j_call: TRBJ2-2
cdr3_length: 16
clone_size: -
cdr3_aa: CASSYGGLAGPGELFF
cdr3_nt: TGTGCCAGCAGTTACGGTGGACTAGCCGGTCCCGGGGAGCTGTTTTTT

d_call: -
v_call: TRBV12-5
j_call: TRBJ1-1
cdr3_length: 11
clone_size: -
cdr3_aa: CASGFQAEAFF
cdr3_nt: TGTGCTAGTGGTTTTCAGGCTGAAGCTTTCTTT

d_call: -
v_call: TRBV5-1
j_call: TRBJ1-1
cdr3_length: 12
clone_size: -
cdr3_aa: CASSLKNTEAFF
cdr3_nt: TGCGCCAGCAGCTTGAAAAACACTGAAGCTTTCTTT

d_call: TRBD1
v_call: TRBV29-1
j_call: TRBJ1-1
cdr3_length: 14
clone_size: -
cdr3_aa: CSVGIAGGRTEAFF
cdr3_nt: TGCAGCGTGGGAATAGCAGGGGGTCGGACTGAAGCTTTCTTT

d_call: TRBD1
v_call: TRBV6-1
j_call: TRBJ2-1
cdr3_length: 15
clone_size: -
cdr3_aa: CASSRDRGFSNEQFF
cdr3_nt: TGTGCCAGCAGTAGAGACAGGGGGTTCTCCAATGAGCAGTTCTTC

d_call: -
v_call: TRBV7-8
j_call: TRBJ1-3
cdr3_length: 16
clone_size: -
cdr3_aa: CASSLGGRGAGNTIYF
cdr3_nt: TGTGCCAGCAGCTTAGGCGGCCGGGGGGCTGGAAACACCATATATTTT

d_call: -
v_call: TRBV10-1
j_call: TRBJ2-7
cdr3_length: 9
clone_size: -
cdr3_aa: CASSGGLYF
cdr3_nt: TGCGCCAGCAGCGGGGGACTTTACTTC

d_call: TRBD1
v_call: TRBV27
j_call: TRBJ2-1
cdr3_length: 14
clone_size: once
cdr3_aa: CASSLGTGDDEQFF
cdr3_nt: TGTGCCAGCAGCCTCGGGACAGGGGACGATGAGCAGTTCTTC

d_call: -
v_call: TRBV9
j_call: TRBJ2-2
cdr3_length: 15
clone_size: -
cdr3_aa: CASSVVGTATGELFF
cdr3_nt: TGTGCCAGCAGCGTAGTGGGGACGGCCACCGGGGAGCTGTTTTTT

d_call: -
v_call: TRBV5-6
j_call: TRBJ2-7
cdr3_length: 14
clone_size: -
cdr3_aa: CASSLGGGSYEQYF
cdr3_nt: TGTGCCAGCAGCTTGGGAGGGGGCTCCTACGAGCAGTACTTC

d_call: -
v_call: TRBV5-1
j_call: TRBJ1-6
cdr3_length: 16
clone_size: once
cdr3_aa: CASSFLQAGMNSPLHF
cdr3_nt: TGCGCCAGCAGCTTTCTCCAGGCGGGGATGAATTCACCCCTCCACTTT

d_call: -
v_call: TRBV7-9
j_call: TRBJ2-3
cdr3_length: 16
clone_size: few
cdr3_aa: CASSPRAFGATDTQYF
cdr3_nt: TGTGCCAGCAGCCCTAGGGCCTTTGGGGCCACAGATACGCAGTATTTT

d_call: -
v_call: TRBV9
j_call: TRBJ1-6
cdr3_length: 14
clone_size: few
cdr3_aa: CASSVVGGPSPLHF
cdr3_nt: TGTGCCAGCAGCGTAGTGGGGGGGCCATCACCCCTCCACTTT

d_call: -
v_call: TRBV11-1
j_call: TRBJ2-5
cdr3_length: 16
clone_size: -
cdr3_aa: CASSLAIGGAEETQYF
cdr3_nt: TGTGCCAGCAGCTTAGCCATCGGGGGAGCCGAGGAGACCCAGTACTTC

d_call: -
v_call: TRBV2
j_call: TRBJ1-5
cdr3_length: 11
clone_size: -
cdr3_aa: CASTTYQPQHF
cdr3_nt: TGTGCCAGCACGACCTACCAGCCCCAGCATTTT

d_call: -
v_call: TRBV20-1
j_call: TRBJ2-1
cdr3_length: 10
clone_size: -
cdr3_aa: CSARPNEQFF
cdr3_nt: TGCAGTGCTAGGCCGAATGAGCAGTTCTTC

d_call: -
v_call: TRBV7-2
j_call: TRBJ1-3
cdr3_length: 14
clone_size: -
cdr3_aa: CASSPSAYGNTIYF
cdr3_nt: TGTGCCAGCAGCCCTTCGGCGTACGGAAACACCATATATTTT

d_call: TRBD2
v_call: TRBV9
j_call: TRBJ2-5
cdr3_length: 15
clone_size: -
cdr3_aa: CASSVTSGGGETQYF
cdr3_nt: TGTGCCAGCAGCGTTACCAGCGGGGGCGGGGAGACCCAGTACTTC

d_call: TRBD1
v_call: TRBV7-9
j_call: TRBJ2-7
cdr3_length: 13
clone_size: -
cdr3_aa: CASSTGGADEQYF
cdr3_nt: TGTGCCAGCTCCACAGGGGGCGCAGACGAGCAGTACTTC

d_call: -
v_call: TRBV6-5
j_call: TRBJ1-5
cdr3_length: 13
clone_size: few
cdr3_aa: CASGAAVDQPQHF
cdr3_nt: TGTGCCAGCGGGGCGGCAGTAGATCAGCCCCAGCATTTT

d_call: TRBD2
v_call: TRBV6-1
j_call: TRBJ2-1
cdr3_length: 17
clone_size: -
cdr3_aa: CASSEFRGDDAYNEQFF
cdr3_nt: TGTGCCAGCAGTGAATTTCGGGGGGACGACGCATACAATGAGCAGTTCTTC

d_call: TRBD2
v_call: TRBV2
j_call: TRBJ2-7
cdr3_length: 14
clone_size: -
cdr3_aa: CASSPLAATYEQYF
cdr3_nt: TGTGCCAGCAGTCCCCTAGCGGCCACCTACGAGCAGTACTTC

d_call: -
v_call: TRBV6-1
j_call: TRBJ1-1
cdr3_length: 13
clone_size: -
cdr3_aa: CASSVGFHTEAFF
cdr3_nt: TGTGCCAGCAGTGTGGGCTTCCACACTGAAGCTTTCTTT

d_call: -
v_call: TRBV5-8
j_call: TRBJ2-7
cdr3_length: 15
clone_size: -
cdr3_aa: CAPPRGPVMAGEQYF
cdr3_nt: TGTGCCCCCCCGAGGGGACCTGTAATGGCGGGCGAGCAGTACTTC

d_call: -
v_call: TRBV9
j_call: TRBJ2-1
cdr3_length: 14
clone_size: -
cdr3_aa: CASSASAGYNEQFF
cdr3_nt: TGTGCCAGCAGCGCCTCCGCAGGGTACAATGAGCAGTTCTTC

d_call: TRBD2
v_call: TRBV5-6
j_call: TRBJ2-7
cdr3_length: 15
clone_size: -
cdr3_aa: CASSLGGGSFYEQYF
cdr3_nt: TGTGCCAGCAGCTTGGGCGGGGGGTCCTTCTACGAGCAGTACTTC

d_call: -
v_call: TRBV9
j_call: TRBJ1-1
cdr3_length: 15
clone_size: few
cdr3_aa: CASSVGGRLGREAFF
cdr3_nt: TGTGCCAGCAGCGTGGGCGGCAGGTTGGGGCGGGAAGCTTTCTTT

d_call: -
v_call: TRBV5-8
j_call: TRBJ2-5
cdr3_length: 13
clone_size: -
cdr3_aa: CASSLGRLETQYF
cdr3_nt: TGTGCCAGCAGCCTTGGACGCCTAGAGACCCAGTACTTC

d_call: -
v_call: TRBV4-1
j_call: TRBJ1-1
cdr3_length: 18
clone_size: few
cdr3_aa: CASSQVCASCPGVTEAFF
cdr3_nt: TGCGCCAGCAGCCAAGTTTGCGCCTCGTGTCCGGGAGTTACTGAAGCTTTCTTT

d_call: -
v_call: TRBV15
j_call: TRBJ1-2
cdr3_length: 16
clone_size: -
cdr3_aa: CATSRDRKGEIYGYTF
cdr3_nt: TGTGCCACCAGCAGAGATCGGAAAGGGGAGATATATGGCTACACCTTC

d_call: -
v_call: TRBV6-5
j_call: TRBJ1-1
cdr3_length: 11
clone_size: many
cdr3_aa: CASSYPDEAFF
cdr3_nt: TGTGCCAGCAGTTACCCAGATGAAGCTTTCTTT

d_call: -
v_call: TRBV6-5
j_call: TRBJ1-1
cdr3_length: 14
clone_size: -
cdr3_aa: CASSPALGNTEAFF
cdr3_nt: TGTGCCAGCAGTCCCGCGTTGGGGAACACTGAAGCTTTCTTT

d_call: -
v_call: TRBV11-3
j_call: TRBJ2-1
cdr3_length: 13
clone_size: -
cdr3_aa: CASSFGGGNEQFF
cdr3_nt: TGTGCCAGCAGTTTCGGAGGGGGCAATGAGCAGTTCTTC

d_call: TRBD1
v_call: TRBV6-5
j_call: TRBJ1-6
cdr3_length: 16
clone_size: once
cdr3_aa: CASSWTGSEENSPLHF
cdr3_nt: TGTGCCAGCAGTTGGACAGGGTCCGAGGAAAATTCACCCCTCCACTTT

d_call: -
v_call: TRBV4-1
j_call: TRBJ2-5
cdr3_length: 14
clone_size: -
cdr3_aa: CASSQERGGETQYF
cdr3_nt: TGCGCCAGCAGCCAAGAAAGGGGGGGAGAGACCCAGTACTTC

d_call: TRBD2
v_call: TRBV10-3
j_call: TRBJ2-3
cdr3_length: 17
clone_size: -
cdr3_aa: CAITPARLAGYTDTQYF
cdr3_nt: TGTGCCATCACGCCCGCCCGACTAGCTGGTTACACAGATACGCAGTATTTT

d_call: -
v_call: TRBV13
j_call: TRBJ1-2
cdr3_length: 12
clone_size: -
cdr3_aa: CANVRGIGGYTF
cdr3_nt: TGTGCCAACGTAAGAGGGATTGGTGGCTACACCTTC

d_call: -
v_call: TRBV5-6
j_call: TRBJ1-2
cdr3_length: 14
clone_size: -
cdr3_aa: CASSSWAGRDGYTF
cdr3_nt: TGTGCCAGCAGCTCTTGGGCGGGGCGCGATGGCTACACCTTC

d_call: TRBD2
v_call: TRBV30
j_call: TRBJ2-3
cdr3_length: 17
clone_size: -
cdr3_aa: CAWKGLAGGSSTDTQYF
cdr3_nt: TGTGCCTGGAAGGGTCTAGCGGGGGGATCTAGCACAGATACGCAGTATTTT

d_call: -
v_call: TRBV19
j_call: TRBJ2-1
cdr3_length: 17
clone_size: -
cdr3_aa: CASSPFLGTNSYNEQFF
cdr3_nt: TGTGCCAGTAGTCCCTTTCTTGGGACAAACTCCTACAATGAGCAGTTCTTC

d_call: TRBD1
v_call: TRBV5-1
j_call: TRBJ1-6
cdr3_length: 17
clone_size: few
cdr3_aa: CASSRSRDRVEWEPLHF
cdr3_nt: TGCGCCAGCAGCAGATCCCGGGACAGGGTGGAATGGGAACCCCTCCACTTT

d_call: -
v_call: TRBV7-9
j_call: TRBJ2-3
cdr3_length: 13
clone_size: -
cdr3_aa: CASSLPSTDTQYF
cdr3_nt: TGTGCCAGCAGCTTACCAAGCACAGATACGCAGTATTTT

d_call: -
v_call: TRBV6-1
j_call: TRBJ1-1
cdr3_length: 15
clone_size: -
cdr3_aa: CASSEPDRFRPEAFF
cdr3_nt: TGTGCCAGCAGTGAACCCGACAGGTTTAGACCAGAAGCTTTCTTT

d_call: -
v_call: TRBV4-1
j_call: TRBJ1-1
cdr3_length: 19
clone_size: -
cdr3_aa: CASSQDAQGLPVRDTEAFF
cdr3_nt: TGCGCCAGCAGCCAAGATGCACAGGGACTGCCCGTCCGCGACACTGAAGCTTTCTTT

d_call: TRBD1
v_call: TRBV6-1
j_call: TRBJ2-7
cdr3_length: 13
clone_size: -
cdr3_aa: CASQATGTYEQYF
cdr3_nt: TGTGCCAGCCAAGCGACAGGGACCTACGAGCAGTACTTC

d_call: -
v_call: TRBV7-2
j_call: TRBJ2-7
cdr3_length: 16
clone_size: once
cdr3_aa: CASSLLTLGLGREQYF
cdr3_nt: TGTGCCAGCAGCTTACTAACCCTGGGGCTAGGCCGGGAGCAGTACTTC

d_call: TRBD1
v_call: TRBV7-9
j_call: TRBJ1-1
cdr3_length: 13
clone_size: once
cdr3_aa: CASSLTGGVEAFF
cdr3_nt: TGTGCCAGCAGCTTGACAGGGGGAGTTGAAGCTTTCTTT

d_call: -
v_call: TRBV4-1
j_call: TRBJ2-3
cdr3_length: 15
clone_size: -
cdr3_aa: CASSQLGGFVDTQYF
cdr3_nt: TGCGCCAGCAGCCAATTAGGGGGTTTTGTAGATACGCAGTATTTT

d_call: TRBD1
v_call: TRBV29-1
j_call: TRBJ1-2
cdr3_length: 14
clone_size: -
cdr3_aa: CSVRTGGFGYGYTF
cdr3_nt: TGCAGCGTCCGGACAGGGGGCTTCGGCTATGGCTACACCTTC

d_call: -
v_call: TRBV2
j_call: TRBJ1-2
cdr3_length: 14
clone_size: -
cdr3_aa: CASGRTLINYGYTF
cdr3_nt: TGTGCCAGCGGACGGACCTTGATTAACTATGGCTACACCTTC

d_call: -
v_call: TRBV11-2
j_call: TRBJ2-7
cdr3_length: 15
clone_size: -
cdr3_aa: CASSLGGQVGYEQYF
cdr3_nt: TGTGCCAGCAGCTTAGGGGGGCAGGTTGGCTACGAGCAGTACTTC

d_call: -
v_call: TRBV9
j_call: TRBJ2-1
cdr3_length: 14
clone_size: -
cdr3_aa: CASSADPEGLEQFF
cdr3_nt: TGTGCCAGCAGCGCGGACCCGGAAGGACTAGAGCAGTTCTTC

d_call: -
v_call: TRBV7-6
j_call: TRBJ2-3
cdr3_length: 16
clone_size: -
cdr3_aa: CASSLWDGPSTDTQYF
cdr3_nt: TGTGCCAGCAGCTTGTGGGACGGTCCTAGCACAGATACGCAGTATTTT

d_call: -
v_call: TRBV30
j_call: TRBJ1-5
cdr3_length: 12
clone_size: -
cdr3_aa: CAWSAYNQPQHF
cdr3_nt: TGTGCCTGGAGTGCCTACAATCAGCCCCAGCATTTT

d_call: TRBD1
v_call: TRBV30
j_call: TRBJ2-7
cdr3_length: 12
clone_size: -
cdr3_aa: CAYGQGTYEQYF
cdr3_nt: TGTGCCTACGGACAGGGTACCTACGAGCAGTACTTC

d_call: TRBD1
v_call: TRBV2
j_call: TRBJ1-1
cdr3_length: 14
clone_size: -
cdr3_aa: CASSGGQLNTEAFF
cdr3_nt: TGTGCCAGCAGCGGGGGACAGCTGAACACTGAAGCTTTCTTT

d_call: -
v_call: TRBV11-2
j_call: TRBJ2-1
cdr3_length: 15
clone_size: -
cdr3_aa: CASSLDLNSYNEQFF
cdr3_nt: TGTGCCAGCAGCTTAGATCTAAACTCCTACAATGAGCAGTTCTTC